Sequencing of this T cell receptor (beta chain) was carried out in a study of immune characterization of retroperitoneal liposarcoma. TCRdb analysed the PCR reads with MiXCR anew, one entry per CDR3 protein. Of more than 6,000 distinct CDR3 sequences in the sample, roughly 29% were seen once. This clonotype was seen a few times. This may be a read error, as it is one base from a much larger clone. This CDR3 is 16 amino acids long. The germline CDR1 and CDR2 sequences are SGHNT and YENEEA. The sequencing sample was made of tumor tissue. The TCR comes from a female donor with retroperitoneal liposarcoma. V gene TRBV11-3 combines with J gene TRBJ2-1; TRBD2 agrees at 10 bases. The J call may be faulty, since TRBJ2-7 better matches the DNA end. In DNA form, the CDR3 reads TGTGCCAGCAGCTATAGCGGGAGGTCGACATTAAATGAGCAGTACTTC. It specifies CASSYSGRSTLNEQYF.